This T cell receptor (beta chain) comes out of a study of blood T cell repertoires in COVID-19. Measured with immunoSEQ multiplex PCR; TCRdb has only the in-frame clones, and not every one. The sample holds about 25,000 clones, roughly 84% seen once. The CDR3 spans 14 residues. V lost 2 bases to trimming and J lost 4 bases, with 11 bases between them. Per the germline V gene, CDR1 is MNHEY and CDR2 is SVGAGI. V is TRBV6-5 and J is TRBJ1-2; D not certain. This sequence was found in a man in his forties or fifties with active COVID-19. The sequenced sample consisted of peripheral blood. Here the CDR3 DNA reads TGTGCCAGCAGTTACGAGGGTCCTGGCTATGGCTACACCTTC. Translation: CASSYEGPGYGYTF.